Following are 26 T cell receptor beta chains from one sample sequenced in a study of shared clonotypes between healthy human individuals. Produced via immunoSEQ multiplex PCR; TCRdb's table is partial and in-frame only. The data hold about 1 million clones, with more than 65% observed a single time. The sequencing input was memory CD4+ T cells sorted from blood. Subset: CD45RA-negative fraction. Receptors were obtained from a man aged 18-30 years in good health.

Written as DNA, the CDR3 is TGTGCCAGCAGTCCCAAGGGACGGTTTAATGAAAAACTGTTTTTT. It yields the protein CASSPKGRFNEKLFF. The rearrangement uses TRBV27 and TRBJ1-4, with D tentatively TRBD1 (5 bases). Germline V lookup: CDR1 MNHEY, CDR2 SMNVEV (reference sequence). The CDR3 covers 15 residues. V lost 5 bases, J lost 4 bases, and 14 bases lay in between.

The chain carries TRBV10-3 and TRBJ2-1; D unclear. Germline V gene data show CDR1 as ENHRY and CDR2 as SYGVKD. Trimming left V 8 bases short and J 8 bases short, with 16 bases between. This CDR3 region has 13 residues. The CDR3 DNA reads TGTGCCATCCGTCTCGTGGCTTACGATGAGCAGTTCTTC. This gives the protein CAIRLVAYDEQFF.

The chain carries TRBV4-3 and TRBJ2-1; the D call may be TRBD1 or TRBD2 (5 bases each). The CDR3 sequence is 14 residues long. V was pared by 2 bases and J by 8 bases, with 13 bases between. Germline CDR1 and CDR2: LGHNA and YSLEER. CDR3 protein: CASSQSVRGDEQFF. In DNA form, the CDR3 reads TGCGCCAGCAGCCAATCGGTTAGAGGGGATGAGCAGTTCTTC.

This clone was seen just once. The CDR3 spells CAGRQGQSYGYTF. DNA of the CDR3: TGTGCCGGTCGACAGGGGCAGAGCTATGGCTACACCTTC. This sequence joins TRBV6-1 and TRBJ1-2; 8 positions agree with TRBD1. Germline CDR1 MNHNS, CDR2 SASEGT. The CDR3 spans 13 residues. V was clipped by 11 bases and J by 4 bases; unmatched bases: 9.

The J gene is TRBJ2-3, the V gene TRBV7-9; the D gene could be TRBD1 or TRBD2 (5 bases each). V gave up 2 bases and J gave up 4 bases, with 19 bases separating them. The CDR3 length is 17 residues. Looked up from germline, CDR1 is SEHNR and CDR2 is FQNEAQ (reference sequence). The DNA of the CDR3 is TGTGCCAGCAGCTTACCAATGGGGACCCCCCGGGCAGATACGCAGTATTTT. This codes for CASSLPMGTPRADTQYF.

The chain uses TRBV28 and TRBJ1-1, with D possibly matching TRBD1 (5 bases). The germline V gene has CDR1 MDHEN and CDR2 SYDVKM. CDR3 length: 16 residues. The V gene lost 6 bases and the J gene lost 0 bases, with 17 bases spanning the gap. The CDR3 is CASSQTVIIMNTEAFF. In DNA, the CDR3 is TGTGCCAGCAGCCAGACAGTTATTATAATGAACACTGAAGCTTTCTTT. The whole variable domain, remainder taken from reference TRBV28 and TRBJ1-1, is DVKVTQSSRYLVKRTGEKVFLECVQDMDHENMFWYRQDPGLGLRLIYFSYDVKMKEKGDIPEGYSVSREKKERFSLILESASTNQTSMYLCASSQTVIIMNTEAFFGQGTRLTVV.

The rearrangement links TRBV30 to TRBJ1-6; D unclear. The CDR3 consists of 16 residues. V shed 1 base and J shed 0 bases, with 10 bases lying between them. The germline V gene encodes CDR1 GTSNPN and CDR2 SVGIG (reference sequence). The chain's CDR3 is CAWSGLGDSYNSPLHF. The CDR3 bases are TGTGCCTGGAGTGGCCTTGGGGACTCCTATAATTCACCCCTCCACTTT.

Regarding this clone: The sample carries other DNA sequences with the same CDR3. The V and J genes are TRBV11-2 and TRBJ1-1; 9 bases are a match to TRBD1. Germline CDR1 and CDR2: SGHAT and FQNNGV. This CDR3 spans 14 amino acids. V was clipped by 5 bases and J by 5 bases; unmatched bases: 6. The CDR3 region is CASSVQGAGTEAFF. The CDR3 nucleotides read TGTGCCAGCAGCGTACAGGGGGCAGGGACTGAAGCTTTCTTT.

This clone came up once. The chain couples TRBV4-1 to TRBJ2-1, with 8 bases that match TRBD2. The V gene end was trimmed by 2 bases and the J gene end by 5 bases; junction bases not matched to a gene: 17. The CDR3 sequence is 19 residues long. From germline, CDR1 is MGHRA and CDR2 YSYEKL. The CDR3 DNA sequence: TGCGCCAGCAGCCAACTTCCCCCGGGAGGGCCTCTTAATAACAATGAGCAGTTCTTC. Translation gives CASSQLPPGGPLNNNEQFF.

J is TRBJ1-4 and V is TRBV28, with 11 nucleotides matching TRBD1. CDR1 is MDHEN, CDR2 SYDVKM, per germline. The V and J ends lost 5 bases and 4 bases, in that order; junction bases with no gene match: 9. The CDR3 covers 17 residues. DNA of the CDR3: TGTGCCAGCAGTGCGCAGGGGACAGGGGGGGTTAATGAAAAACTGTTTTTT. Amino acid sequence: CASSAQGTGGVNEKLFF.

CDR3 coding DNA: TGTGCCGGGACTAGCGGGGCCTACAATGAGCAGTTCTTC. It yields the protein CAGTSGAYNEQFF. This rearrangement joins TRBV2 to TRBJ2-1; 13 bases are shared with TRBD2. Germline CDR1 is SNHLY and CDR2 is FYNNEI. Trimming at V came to 11 bases and at J to 2 bases, leaving 0 bases not matched to a gene. The length of the CDR3 is 13 residues.

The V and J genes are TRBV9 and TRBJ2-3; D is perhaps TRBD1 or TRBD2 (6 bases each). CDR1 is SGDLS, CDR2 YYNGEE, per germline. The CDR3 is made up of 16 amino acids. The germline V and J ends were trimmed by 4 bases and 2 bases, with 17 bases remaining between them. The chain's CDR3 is CASSRGRRGPTDTQYF. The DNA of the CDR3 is TGTGCCAGCAGCCGCGGACGTCGGGGGCCCACAGATACGCAGTATTTT.

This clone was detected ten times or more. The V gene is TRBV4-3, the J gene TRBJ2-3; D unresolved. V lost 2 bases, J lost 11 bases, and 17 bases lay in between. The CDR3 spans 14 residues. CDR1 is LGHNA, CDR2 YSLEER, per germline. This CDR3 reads CASSQMQPLTLQYF. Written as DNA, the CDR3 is TGCGCCAGCAGCCAAATGCAGCCGCTCACACTGCAGTATTTT.

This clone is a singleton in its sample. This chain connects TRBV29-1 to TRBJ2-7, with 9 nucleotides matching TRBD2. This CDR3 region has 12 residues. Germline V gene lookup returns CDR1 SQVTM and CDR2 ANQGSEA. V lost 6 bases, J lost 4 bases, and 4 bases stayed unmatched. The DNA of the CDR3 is TGCAGCGTGGGGCTAGCGGGGTACGAGCAGTACTTC. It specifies CSVGLAGYEQYF.

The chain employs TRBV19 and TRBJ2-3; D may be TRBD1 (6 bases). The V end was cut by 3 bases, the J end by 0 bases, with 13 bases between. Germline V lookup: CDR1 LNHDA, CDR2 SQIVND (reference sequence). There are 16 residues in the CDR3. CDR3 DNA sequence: TGTGCCAGTAGTATCACCGGGACAAAGAGCACAGATACGCAGTATTTT. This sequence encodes CASSITGTKSTDTQYF.

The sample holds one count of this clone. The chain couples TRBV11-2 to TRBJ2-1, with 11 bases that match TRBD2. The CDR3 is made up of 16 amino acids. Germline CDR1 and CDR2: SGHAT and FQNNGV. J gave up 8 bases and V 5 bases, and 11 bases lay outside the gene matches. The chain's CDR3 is CASSTSSGRFGDEQFF. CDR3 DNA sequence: TGTGCCAGCAGCACTTCTAGCGGGAGGTTTGGAGATGAGCAGTTCTTC.

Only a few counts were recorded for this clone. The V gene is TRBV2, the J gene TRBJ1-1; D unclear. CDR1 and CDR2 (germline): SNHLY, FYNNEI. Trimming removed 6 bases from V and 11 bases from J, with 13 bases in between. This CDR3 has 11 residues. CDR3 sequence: CASSRTLDAFF. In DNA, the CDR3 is TGTGCCAGCAGCCGAACCCTAGACGCTTTCTTT.

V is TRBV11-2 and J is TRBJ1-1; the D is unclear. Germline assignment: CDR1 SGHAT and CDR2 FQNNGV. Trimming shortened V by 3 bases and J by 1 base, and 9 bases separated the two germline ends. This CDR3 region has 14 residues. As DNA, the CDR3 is TGTGCCAGCAGCTTTAGGGCTACGAACACTGAAGCTTTCTTT. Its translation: CASSFRATNTEAFF.

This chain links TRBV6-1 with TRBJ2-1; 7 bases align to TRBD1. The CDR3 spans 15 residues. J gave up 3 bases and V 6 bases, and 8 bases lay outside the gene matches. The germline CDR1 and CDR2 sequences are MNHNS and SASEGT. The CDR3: CASRGAGTVYNEQFF. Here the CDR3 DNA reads TGTGCCAGCAGAGGGGCCGGGACAGTCTACAATGAGCAGTTCTTC.

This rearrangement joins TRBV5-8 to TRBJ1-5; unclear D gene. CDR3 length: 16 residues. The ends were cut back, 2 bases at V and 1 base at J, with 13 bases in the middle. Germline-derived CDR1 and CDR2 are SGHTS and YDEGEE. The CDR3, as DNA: TGTGCCAGCAGCTTTGGGGTGAGACAAAGCAATCAGCCCCAGCATTTT. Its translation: CASSFGVRQSNQPQHF. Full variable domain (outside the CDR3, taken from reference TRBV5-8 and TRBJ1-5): EAGVTQSPTHLIKTRGQQATLRCSPISGHTSVYWYQQALGLGLQFLLWYDEGEERNRGNFPPRFSGRQFPNYSSELNVNALELEDSALYLCASSFGVRQSNQPQHFGDGTRLSIL.

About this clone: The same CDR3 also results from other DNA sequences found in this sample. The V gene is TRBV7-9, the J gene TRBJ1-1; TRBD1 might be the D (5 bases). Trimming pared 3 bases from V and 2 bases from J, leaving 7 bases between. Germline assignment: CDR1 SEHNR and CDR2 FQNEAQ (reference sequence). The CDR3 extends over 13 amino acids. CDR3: CASSFGGNTEAFF. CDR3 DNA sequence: TGTGCCAGCAGCTTCGGGGGAAACACTGAAGCTTTCTTT.

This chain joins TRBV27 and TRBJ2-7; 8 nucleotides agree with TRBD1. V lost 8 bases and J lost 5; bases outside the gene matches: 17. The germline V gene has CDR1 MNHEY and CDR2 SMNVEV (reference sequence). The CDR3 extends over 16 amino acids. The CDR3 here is CASLPPPDRASDEQYF. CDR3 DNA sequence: TGTGCCAGCCTCCCCCCCCCGGACAGGGCGTCTGACGAGCAGTACTTC.

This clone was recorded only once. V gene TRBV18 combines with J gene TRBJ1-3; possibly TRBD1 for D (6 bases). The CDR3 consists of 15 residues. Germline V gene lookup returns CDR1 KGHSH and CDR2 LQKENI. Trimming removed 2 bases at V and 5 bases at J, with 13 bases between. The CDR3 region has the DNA TGTGCCAGCTCACCATCAGGGGCCCAACGAAACACCATATATTTT. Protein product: CASSPSGAQRNTIYF. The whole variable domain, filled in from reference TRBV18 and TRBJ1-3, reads NAGVMQNPRHLVRRRGQEARLRCSPMKGHSHVYWYRQLPEEGLKFMVYLQKENIIDESGMPKERFSAEFPKEGPSILRIQQVVRGDSAAYFCASSPSGAQRNTIYFGEGSWLTVV.

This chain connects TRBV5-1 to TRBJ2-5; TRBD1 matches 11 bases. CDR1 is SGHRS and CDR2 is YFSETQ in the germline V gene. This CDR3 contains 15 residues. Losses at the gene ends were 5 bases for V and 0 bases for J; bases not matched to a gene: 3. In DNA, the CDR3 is TGCGCCAGCAGACGGGACAGGGGGTACCAAGAGACCCAGTACTTC. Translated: CASRRDRGYQETQYF.

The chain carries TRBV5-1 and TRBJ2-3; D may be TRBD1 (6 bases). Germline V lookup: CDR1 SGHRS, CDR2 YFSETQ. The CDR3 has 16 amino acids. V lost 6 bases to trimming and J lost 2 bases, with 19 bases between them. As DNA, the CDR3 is TGCGCCAGCACTATACAGGGATTATGGGCCACAGATACGCAGTATTTT. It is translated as CASTIQGLWATDTQYF.

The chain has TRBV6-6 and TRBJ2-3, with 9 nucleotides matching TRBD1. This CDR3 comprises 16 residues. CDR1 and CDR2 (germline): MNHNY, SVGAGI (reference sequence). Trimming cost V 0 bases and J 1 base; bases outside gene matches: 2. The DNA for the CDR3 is TGTGCCAGCAGTTACTCCCGGGACAGGGGCACAGATACGCAGTATTTT. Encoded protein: CASSYSRDRGTDTQYF.